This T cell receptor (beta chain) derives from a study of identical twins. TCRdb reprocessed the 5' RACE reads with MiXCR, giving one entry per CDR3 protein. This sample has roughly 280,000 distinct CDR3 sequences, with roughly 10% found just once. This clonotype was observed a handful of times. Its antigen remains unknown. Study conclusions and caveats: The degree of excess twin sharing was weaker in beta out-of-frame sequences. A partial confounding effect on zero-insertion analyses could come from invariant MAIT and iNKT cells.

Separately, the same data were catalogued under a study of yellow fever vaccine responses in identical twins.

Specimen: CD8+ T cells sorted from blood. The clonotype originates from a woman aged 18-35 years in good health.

CDR3 residues: CASSEFSLQAPEAFF. For the CDR3, the DNA is TGTGCCAGCAGTGAATTCTCCCTGCAGGCCCCTGAAGCTTTCTTT. The chain is built from TRBV6-1 and TRBJ1-1; D uncertain. CDR3 length equals 15 residues. V dropped 2 bases and J dropped 6 bases, with 16 bases sitting between them. The V gene's germline CDR1 is MNHNS and CDR2 SASEGT.